These 21 T cell receptor beta chains share one sample of origin, sequenced in a study of blood T cell repertoires in COVID-19. Produced via immunoSEQ multiplex PCR; TCRdb's table is partial and in-frame only. Here the sample spans about 96,000 clones, about 88% being singletons. The material sequenced was peripheral blood. Receptor source: a woman aged 55-75 years with acute or convalescent COVID-19.

V gene TRBV11-2 combines with J gene TRBJ1-3; weak D call: TRBD1 (6 bases). V was shortened by 3 bases and J by 4 bases, with 10 bases between the two germline ends. CDR1 SGHAT and CDR2 FQNNGV come from the germline V gene. There are 14 residues in the CDR3. The CDR3: CASSFPGDGNTIYF. The CDR3 DNA sequence: TGTGCCAGCAGCTTCCCAGGGGACGGAAACACCATATATTTT. Variable domain in full (rest from reference TRBV11-2 and TRBJ1-3): EAGVAQSPRYKIIEKRQSVAFWCNPISGHATLYWYQQILGQGPKLLIQFQNNGVVDDSQLPKDRFSAERLKGVDSTLKIQPAKLEDSAVYLCASSFPGDGNTIYFGEGSWLTVV.

This clone was picked up one time. CDR3 sequence (DNA): TGCGCCAGCAGCGAGCGGCCGGGATTCCAAGAGACCCAGTACTTC. This sequence encodes CASSERPGFQETQYF. The rearrangement links TRBV5-1 to TRBJ2-5; tentatively, D is TRBD2 (5 bases). The V gene's germline CDR1 is SGHRS and CDR2 YFSETQ. V was cut by 4 bases and J by 1 base, with 14 bases left in between. This CDR3 is 15 amino acids long.

In this sample, this clone turned up a few times. V gene TRBV28 combines with J gene TRBJ1-5; 8 bases fit TRBD1. The CDR3 is made up of 18 amino acids. Germline values: CDR1 MDHEN, CDR2 SYDVKM. The V segment lost 6 bases and the J segment 1 base; nucleotides outside the gene matches: 14. CDR3 sequence: CASRASAGGSTSNQPQHF. CDR3 sequence (DNA): TGTGCCAGCAGGGCGTCGGCAGGGGGCTCTACGAGCAATCAGCCCCAGCATTTT.

The rearrangement links TRBV3-1 (or the pseudogene TRBV3-2) to TRBJ1-2; 8 bases fit TRBD1. CDR1 and CDR2 from the germline V gene are LGHDT and YNNKEL (reference sequence). V was pared by 4 bases and J by 6 bases, with 13 bases of the junction left unmatched. The CDR3 runs 16 residues. The CDR3 is CASSLSLSGTGNGYTF. CDR3 bases: TGTGCCAGCAGCCTTTCCCTTTCCGGGACAGGTAATGGCTACACCTTC.

The count of this clone is one. The V gene is TRBV5-6, the J gene TRBJ2-1; TRBD1 matches at 9 bases. There are 17 residues in the CDR3. The ends lost 0 bases at V and 4 bases at J; junction bases unmatched: 8. Per the germline V gene, CDR1 is SGHDT and CDR2 is YYEEEE. The CDR3 sequence is CASSLGGTGGWYNEQFF. CDR3 DNA sequence: TGTGCCAGCAGCTTGGGGGGTACAGGGGGCTGGTACAATGAGCAGTTCTTC.

The chain employs TRBV21-1 and TRBJ2-7; the table calls TRBD1, which could not be checked here. TRBV21-1 is marked as a pseudogene. CDR3 length: 16 amino acids. The CDR3 DNA is TGTGCCAGCAAAGTCGGATCGACAGGGAATAACTACGAGCAGTACTTC. This translates into CASKVGSTGNNYEQYF.

This clone appeared many times. J is TRBJ1-6 and V is TRBV3-1 (or the pseudogene TRBV3-2); D remains unclear. The CDR3 sequence is 13 residues long. CDR1 is LGHDT, CDR2 YNNKEL, per germline (reference sequence). V was pared by 2 bases and J by 7 bases, with 6 bases between. The DNA for the CDR3 is TGTGCCAGCAGCCAACTCCAGAATTCACCCCTCCACTTT. Translated: CASSQLQNSPLHF.

This chain connects TRBV7-9 to TRBJ2-3; TRBD2 aligns across 10 bases. Germline trimming cut 5 bases from V and 2 bases from J; bases unmatched to any gene: 4. Germline lookup yields CDR1 SEHNR and CDR2 FQNEAQ (reference sequence). The CDR3 runs 15 residues. The CDR3 reads CASSLSGGTTDTQYF. CDR3 in DNA: TGTGCCAGCAGCCTTAGCGGGGGGACCACAGATACGCAGTATTTT.

The CDR3 sequence is CASSLGQGRAKLFF. CDR3 bases: TGTGCCAGTAGTCTTGGACAGGGGAGAGCAAAACTGTTTTTT. The V call is TRBV19, the J call TRBJ1-4; 9 bases are shared with TRBD1. CDR3 length: 14 residues. From germline, CDR1 is LNHDA and CDR2 SQIVND (reference sequence). The ends lost 5 bases at V and 10 bases at J; junction bases unmatched: 8.

V is TRBV5-6 and J is TRBJ1-2; 11 bases match TRBD1. After removal of 0 bases from V and 4 bases from J, the junction contained 2 bases not matched to a gene. Germline CDR1 is SGHDT and CDR2 is YYEEEE. The CDR3 covers 15 residues. CDR3 region: CASSLGDRGFYGYTF. CDR3 DNA sequence: TGTGCCAGCAGCTTGGGGGACAGGGGGTTCTATGGCTACACCTTC.

The chain uses TRBV28 and TRBJ2-7; maybe TRBD2 (7 bases). Germline-derived CDR1 and CDR2 are MDHEN and SYDVKM. V lost 6 bases, J lost 3 bases, and 15 bases lay in between. The CDR3 runs to 14 residues. The CDR3 sequence: CASRGGPTVYEQYF. CDR3 in DNA: TGTGCCAGCAGGGGGGGGCCTACCGTCTACGAGCAGTACTTC.

This chain links TRBV6-1 with TRBJ1-3; the D is unclear. CDR1 and CDR2 from the germline V gene are MNHNS and SASEGT. The CDR3 is 15 amino acids. V gave up 0 bases and J gave up 0 bases, with 6 bases separating them. CDR3 sequence: CASSEAISSGNTIYF. CDR3 sequence (DNA): TGTGCCAGCAGTGAAGCGATCAGCTCTGGAAACACCATATATTTT.

V usage is TRBV2 and J usage is TRBJ1-1, with a weak D call TRBD1 (6 bases). The CDR3 sequence is 14 residues long. Germline CDR1 is SNHLY and CDR2 is FYNNEI. V dropped 9 bases and J dropped 3 bases, with 17 bases sitting between them. The CDR3 spells CASYQGYGDTEAFF. The CDR3, as DNA: TGTGCCAGTTATCAGGGGTATGGCGACACTGAAGCTTTCTTT.

CDR3 sequence (DNA): TGTGCCAGCAGCCCCCTGCGGGGGGGAATTAATGAGCAGTTCTTC. This encodes CASSPLRGGINEQFF. The chain links TRBV6-6 to TRBJ2-1; TRBD2 matches 9 bases. This CDR3 has 15 amino acids. V lost 6 bases, J lost 7 bases, and 10 bases stayed unmatched. Germline V gives CDR1 MNHNY, CDR2 SVGAGI (reference sequence).

V usage is TRBV7-9 and J usage is TRBJ1-2; 7 positions match TRBD1. Germline values: CDR1 SEHNR, CDR2 FQNEAQ (reference sequence). The CDR3 spans 14 residues. The trim removed 5 bases at V and 12 bases at J, leaving 15 bases unmatched. CDR3 amino acids: CASSLVSGGILHTF. CDR3 DNA: TGTGCCAGCAGCCTAGTATCAGGGGGGATTCTCCACACCTTC.

This clone has just one count. The chain carries TRBV7-9 and TRBJ1-2, with D possibly TRBD1 on 6 matching bases. V lost 5 bases and J lost 4, with 17 bases in between. There are 15 residues in the CDR3. The germline V gene has CDR1 SEHNR and CDR2 FQNEAQ (reference sequence). CDR3 in DNA: TGTGCCAGCAGCCAGAAGCAGGGGTCGGGCTATGGCTACACCTTC. Translated, it gives CASSQKQGSGYGYTF.

The V gene is TRBV9, the J gene TRBJ2-7; 7 positions agree with TRBD1. Germline V gene data show CDR1 as SGDLS and CDR2 as YYNGEE. CDR3 length: 16 amino acids. Unmatched junction bases numbered 13, after V lost 4 bases and J lost 3 bases. CDR3 bases: TGTGCCAGCAGCACGTCAGGGGGACAGAACCACTACGAGCAGTACTTC. Translating gives CASSTSGGQNHYEQYF.

The rearrangement links TRBV5-1 to TRBJ2-5, with 8 bases fitting TRBD2. The CDR3 runs to 14 residues. Trimming at V came to 4 bases and at J to 6 bases, leaving 8 bases not matched to a gene. Germline V gives CDR1 SGHRS, CDR2 YFSETQ. CDR3 amino acids: CASSPGGRSKTQYF. In DNA, the CDR3 is TGCGCCAGCAGCCCGGGGGGGCGGTCTAAGACCCAGTACTTC.

This clone appeared a few times. V and J are TRBV7-2 and TRBJ1-2; 7 nucleotides agree with TRBD1. CDR1 and CDR2 from the germline V gene are SGHTA and FQGNSA. This CDR3 spans 15 amino acids. Trimming cost V 5 bases and J 6 bases; bases outside gene matches: 12. The CDR3 protein is CASSPQQGRLDGYTF. Written as DNA, the CDR3 is TGTGCCAGCAGCCCCCAACAGGGGAGACTGGATGGCTACACCTTC.

The V and J genes are TRBV7-2 and TRBJ1-1; 7 bases map to TRBD1. Germline V gene lookup returns CDR1 SGHTA and CDR2 FQGNSA. The trim removed 2 bases at V and 4 bases at J, leaving 4 bases unmatched. The CDR3 is 14 residues long. The CDR3 here is CASSLRGLSTEAFF. The DNA for the CDR3 is TGTGCCAGCAGCTTAAGGGGGCTGAGCACTGAAGCTTTCTTT.

The chain combines TRBV16 with TRBJ1-6; tentatively, D is TRBD1 (5 bases). The CDR3 sequence is 15 residues long. V lost 0 bases and J 5 bases, leaving 8 bases between the germline ends. Germline loops: CDR1 KGHSY, CDR2 FQNENV. The CDR3: CASSQSRQNNSPLHF. CDR3 DNA sequence: TGTGCCAGCAGCCAATCCCGACAGAATAATTCACCCCTCCACTTT.